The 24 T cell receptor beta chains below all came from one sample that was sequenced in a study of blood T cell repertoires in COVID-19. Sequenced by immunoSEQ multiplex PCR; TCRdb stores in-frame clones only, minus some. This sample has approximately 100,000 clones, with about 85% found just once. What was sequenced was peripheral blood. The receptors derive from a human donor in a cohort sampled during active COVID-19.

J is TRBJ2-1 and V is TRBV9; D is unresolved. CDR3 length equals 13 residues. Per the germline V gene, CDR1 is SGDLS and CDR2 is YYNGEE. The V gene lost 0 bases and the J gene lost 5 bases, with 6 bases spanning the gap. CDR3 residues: CASSVVPNNEQFF. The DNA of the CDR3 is TGTGCCAGCAGCGTAGTCCCAAACAATGAGCAGTTCTTC.

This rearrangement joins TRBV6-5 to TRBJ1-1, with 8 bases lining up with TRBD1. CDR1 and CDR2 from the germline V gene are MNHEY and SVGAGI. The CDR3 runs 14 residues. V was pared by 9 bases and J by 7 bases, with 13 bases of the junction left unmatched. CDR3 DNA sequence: TGTGCCAGTCGTGGGCAGGGGGCGTTTCATGAAGCTTTCTTT. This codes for CASRGQGAFHEAFF.

CDR3 in amino acids: CAIEGDNSEAFF. CDR3 DNA sequence: TGTGCCATCGAGGGGGATAATTCTGAAGCTTTCTTT. The V gene is TRBV10-3, the J gene TRBJ1-1; D may be TRBD1 (6 bases). The germline V and J ends were trimmed by 8 bases and 6 bases, with 13 bases remaining between them. Germline CDR1 is ENHRY and CDR2 is SYGVKD. The CDR3 extends over 12 amino acids.

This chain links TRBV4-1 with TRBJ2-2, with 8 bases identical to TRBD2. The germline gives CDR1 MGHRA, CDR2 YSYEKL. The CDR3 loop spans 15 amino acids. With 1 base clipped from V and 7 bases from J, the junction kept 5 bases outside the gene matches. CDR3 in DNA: TGCGCCAGCAGCCAAGTACTAGCGGCTAGCGGGGAGCTGTTTTTT. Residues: CASSQVLAASGELFF.

The CDR3 nucleotides are TGTGCCAGCAGTCCTACTTCGTCGGGCACCGGGGAGCTGTTTTTT. Residues: CASSPTSSGTGELFF. The chain links TRBV6-6 to TRBJ2-2; unclear D gene. V gave up 5 bases and J gave up 4 bases, with 14 bases separating them. This CDR3 spans 15 amino acids. Germline V lookup: CDR1 MNHNY, CDR2 SVGAGI (reference sequence).

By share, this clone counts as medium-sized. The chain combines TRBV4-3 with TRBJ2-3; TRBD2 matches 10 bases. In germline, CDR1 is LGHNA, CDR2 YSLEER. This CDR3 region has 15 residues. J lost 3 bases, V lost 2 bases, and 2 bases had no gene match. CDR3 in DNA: TGCGCCAGCAGCCAACTAGCGGGAGAAACAGATACGCAGTATTTT. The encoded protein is CASSQLAGETDTQYF.

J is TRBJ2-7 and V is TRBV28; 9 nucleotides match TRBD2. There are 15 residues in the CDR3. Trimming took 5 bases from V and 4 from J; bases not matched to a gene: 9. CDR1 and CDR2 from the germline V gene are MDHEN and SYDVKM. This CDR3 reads CASSDGSGSGYEQYF. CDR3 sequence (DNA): TGTGCCAGCAGTGATGGTAGCGGGAGTGGTTACGAGCAGTACTTC.

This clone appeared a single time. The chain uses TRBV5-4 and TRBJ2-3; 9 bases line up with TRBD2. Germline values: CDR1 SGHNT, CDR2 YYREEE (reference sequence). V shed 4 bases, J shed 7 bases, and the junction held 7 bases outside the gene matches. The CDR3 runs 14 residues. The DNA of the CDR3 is TGTGCCAGCAGCCTGGCGGGAGGGCTCAATACGCAGTATTTT. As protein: CASSLAGGLNTQYF. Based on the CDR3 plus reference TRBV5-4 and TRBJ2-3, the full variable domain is ETGVTQSPTHLIKTRGQQVTLRCSSQSGHNTVSWYQQALGQGPQFIFQYYREEENGRGNFPPRFSGLQFPNYSSELNVNALELDDSALYLCASSLAGGLNTQYFGPGTRLTVL.

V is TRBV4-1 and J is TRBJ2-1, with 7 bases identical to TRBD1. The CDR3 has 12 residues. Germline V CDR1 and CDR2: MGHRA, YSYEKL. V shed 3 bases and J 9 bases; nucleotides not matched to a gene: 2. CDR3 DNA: TGCGCCAGCAGCCAGGACAGGCTTGAGCAGTTCTTC. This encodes CASSQDRLEQFF.

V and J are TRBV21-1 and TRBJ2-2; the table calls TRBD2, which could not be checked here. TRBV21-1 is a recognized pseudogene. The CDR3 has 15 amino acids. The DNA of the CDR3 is TGTGCCAGCAGAAACTCGAAGTTAAGCACCGGGGAGCTGTTTTTT. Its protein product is CASRNSKLSTGELFF.

The CDR3 here is CASGNGRDTEAFF. CDR3 sequence (DNA): TGTGCCAGCGGGAACGGACGGGACACTGAAGCTTTCTTT. The chain has TRBV19 and TRBJ1-1, with unresolved D. CDR3 length: 13 residues. The V gene lost 9 bases and the J gene lost 3 bases, with 14 bases spanning the gap. Germline CDR1 is LNHDA and CDR2 is SQIVND (reference sequence).

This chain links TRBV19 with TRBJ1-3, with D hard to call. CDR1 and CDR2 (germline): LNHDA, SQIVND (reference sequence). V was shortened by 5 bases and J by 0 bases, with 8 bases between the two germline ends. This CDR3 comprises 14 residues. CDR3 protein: CASSPVFSGNTIYF. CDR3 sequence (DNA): TGTGCCAGTAGTCCCGTTTTCTCTGGAAACACCATATATTTT.

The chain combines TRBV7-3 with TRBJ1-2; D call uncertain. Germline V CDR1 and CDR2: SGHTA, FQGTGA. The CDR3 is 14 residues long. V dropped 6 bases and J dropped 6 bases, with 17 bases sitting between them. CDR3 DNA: TGTGCCAGCAGGGGTGGCGGCAGCGAGGATGGCTACACCTTC. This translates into CASRGGGSEDGYTF.

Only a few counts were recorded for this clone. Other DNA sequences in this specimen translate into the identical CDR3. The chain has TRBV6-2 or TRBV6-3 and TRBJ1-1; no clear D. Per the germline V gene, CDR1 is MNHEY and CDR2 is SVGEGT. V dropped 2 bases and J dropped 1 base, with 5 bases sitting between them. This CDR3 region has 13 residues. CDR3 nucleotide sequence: TGTGCCAGCAGTTACACAAGGAACACTGAAGCTTTCTTT. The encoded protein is CASSYTRNTEAFF.

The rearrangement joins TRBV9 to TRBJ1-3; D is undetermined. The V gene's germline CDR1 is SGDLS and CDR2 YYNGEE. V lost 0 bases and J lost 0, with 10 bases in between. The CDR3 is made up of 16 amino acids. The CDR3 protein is CASSVDEARSGNTIYF. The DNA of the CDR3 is TGTGCCAGCAGCGTAGATGAGGCCCGCTCTGGAAACACCATATATTTT.

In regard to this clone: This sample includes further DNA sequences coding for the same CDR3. CDR3 nucleotide sequence: TGCAGCGTTGCTGCAGGGGGAAGATTCTACGAGCAGTACTTC. Its translation is CSVAAGGRFYEQYF. This sequence joins TRBV29-1 and TRBJ2-7, with 7 bases fitting TRBD1. V shed 4 bases and J 3 bases; nucleotides not matched to a gene: 9. Germline V gives CDR1 SQVTM, CDR2 ANQGSEA. CDR3 length equals 14 residues.

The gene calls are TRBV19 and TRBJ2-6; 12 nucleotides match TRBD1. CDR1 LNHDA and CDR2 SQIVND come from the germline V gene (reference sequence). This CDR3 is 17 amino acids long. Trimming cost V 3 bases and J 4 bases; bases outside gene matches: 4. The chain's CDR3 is CASSMGQGARGANVLTF. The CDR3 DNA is TGTGCCAGTAGTATGGGACAGGGGGCGCGAGGGGCCAACGTCCTGACTTTC.

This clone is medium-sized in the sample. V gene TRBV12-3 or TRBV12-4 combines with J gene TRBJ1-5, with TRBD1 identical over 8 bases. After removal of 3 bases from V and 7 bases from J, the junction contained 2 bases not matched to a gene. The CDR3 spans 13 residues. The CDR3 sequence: CASSFGQGQPQHF. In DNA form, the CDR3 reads TGTGCCAGCAGTTTTGGACAGGGCCAGCCCCAGCATTTT.

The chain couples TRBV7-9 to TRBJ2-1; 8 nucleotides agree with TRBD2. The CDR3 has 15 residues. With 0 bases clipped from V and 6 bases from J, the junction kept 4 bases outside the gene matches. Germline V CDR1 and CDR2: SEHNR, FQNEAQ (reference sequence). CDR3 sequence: CASSLASGRGNEQFF. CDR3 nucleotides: TGTGCCAGCAGCTTAGCCAGCGGGAGAGGCAATGAGCAGTTCTTC.

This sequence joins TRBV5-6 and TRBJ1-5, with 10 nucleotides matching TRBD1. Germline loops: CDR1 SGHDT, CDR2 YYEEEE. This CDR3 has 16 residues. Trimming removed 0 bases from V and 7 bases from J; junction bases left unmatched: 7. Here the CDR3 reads CASSLGGQGILQPQHF. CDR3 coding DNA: TGTGCCAGCAGCTTGGGGGGACAGGGGATTTTGCAGCCCCAGCATTTT. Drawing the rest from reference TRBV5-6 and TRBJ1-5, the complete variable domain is DAGVTQSPTHLIKTRGQQVTLRCSPKSGHDTVSWYQQALGQGPQFIFQYYEEEERQRGNFPDRFSGHQFPNYSSELNVNALLLGDSALYLCASSLGGQGILQPQHFGDGTRLSIL.

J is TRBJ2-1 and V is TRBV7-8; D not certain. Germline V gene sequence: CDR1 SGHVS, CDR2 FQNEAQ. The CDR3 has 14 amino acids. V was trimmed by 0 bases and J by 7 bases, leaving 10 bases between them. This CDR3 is CASSLAPNRNEQFF. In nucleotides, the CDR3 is TGTGCCAGCAGCTTAGCTCCTAACCGAAATGAGCAGTTCTTC.

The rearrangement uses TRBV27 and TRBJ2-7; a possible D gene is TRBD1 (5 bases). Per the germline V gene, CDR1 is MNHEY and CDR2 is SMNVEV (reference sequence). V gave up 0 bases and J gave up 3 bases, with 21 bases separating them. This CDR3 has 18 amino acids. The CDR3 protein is CASSLSGPDVGKDYEQYF. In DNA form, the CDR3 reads TGTGCCAGCAGTTTATCGGGGCCTGATGTAGGAAAGGACTACGAGCAGTACTTC.

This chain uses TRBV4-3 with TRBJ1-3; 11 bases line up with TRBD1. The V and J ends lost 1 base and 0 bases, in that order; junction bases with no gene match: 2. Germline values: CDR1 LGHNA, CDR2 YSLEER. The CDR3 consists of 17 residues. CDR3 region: CASSQGTGGLSGNTIYF. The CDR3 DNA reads TGCGCCAGCAGCCAAGGGACAGGGGGCCTCTCTGGAAACACCATATATTTT.

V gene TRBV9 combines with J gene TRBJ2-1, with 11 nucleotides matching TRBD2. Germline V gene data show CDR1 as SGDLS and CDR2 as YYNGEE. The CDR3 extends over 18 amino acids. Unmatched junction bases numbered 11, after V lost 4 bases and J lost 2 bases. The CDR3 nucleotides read TGTGCCAGCAGCAATCGGGGAGGGACTAGCGGTCCCTACAATGAGCAGTTCTTC. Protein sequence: CASSNRGGTSGPYNEQFF.